This T cell receptor beta chain emerged from a study of cytomegalovirus exposure and HLA in healthy donors. Overall study findings and caveats: Per published reports, the classifier diagnosed cytomegalovirus status with high specificity and sensitivity. Later analysis demonstrated an association between a missense DCLRE1C variant and TCR beta V- and J-gene trimming. Earlier analysis looked at TCR beta V segments, and most were productive about 90% or about 30% of the time. The dataset shows that most TCR sequences were rare, while some public TCRs occurred in many donors.

Trimming took 8 bases from V and 4 from J; bases not matched to a gene: 5. This CDR3 has 14 residues. Per germline, CDR1 MNHEY and CDR2 SVGAGI. The primer mix had 60 Vbeta and 13 Jbeta primers. Using immunoSEQ multiplex PCR, the repertoire was profiled, and TCRdb retains in-frame clones only, with some absent. The repertoire consists of about 120,000 clones, with about 76% occurring once and the leading ten covering 3.5% to 4.5%. Note on this clone: The antigen is unknown.

This clonotype was obtained from a woman in her thirties in good health and CMV-seronegative. The sample comprised PBMCs. J is TRBJ2-1 and V is TRBV6-5, with TRBD2 identical over 10 bases. The CDR3 reads CASHPSGSYNEQFF. CDR3 nucleotide sequence: TGTGCCAGCCATCCTAGCGGGAGTTACAATGAGCAGTTCTTC.